The 22 T cell receptor beta chains listed next were all sequenced from one sample in a study of OX40 agonist ivuxolimab in advanced cancers. Sequencing used immunoSEQ multiplex PCR; TCRdb keeps in-frame clones, though not all of them. The profile shows nearly 70,000 clones, over 65% of them singletons. Sequencing used CD4+ or CD8+ T cells sorted from blood, obtained in a trial of the OX40 agonist ivuxolimab. Receptors were obtained from an adult with an advanced solid tumor such as melanoma, head and neck, liver or kidney cancer.

This clone was recorded only once. This chain joins TRBV18 and TRBJ2-3, with D possibly being TRBD2 (6 bases). Trimming removed 5 bases at V and 11 bases at J, with 14 bases between. The CDR3 sequence is 12 residues long. The germline gives CDR1 KGHSH, CDR2 LQKENI. The CDR3 DNA follows: TGTGCCAGCTCAATCCTGACGGGGGAGCAGTATTTT. As protein: CASSILTGEQYF.

The genes are TRBV4-2 and TRBJ1-1; TRBD1 matches 7 bases. Germline assignment: CDR1 LGHNA and CDR2 YNFKEQ. The CDR3 spans 14 residues. V shed 3 bases, J shed 6 bases, and the junction held 7 bases outside the gene matches. In DNA form, the CDR3 reads TGTGCCAGCAGCCAGCCTGGGACAGTGCCTGAAGCTTTCTTT. This codes for CASSQPGTVPEAFF.

The rearrangement joins TRBV21-1 to TRBJ1-2; TRBD1, the D gene given by the table, was not confirmed from the DNA. TRBV21-1 is marked as a pseudogene. The CDR3 spans 16 residues. The CDR3 DNA follows: TGTGCCAGCAGCAAAGCGCCCATGACAGGGGCCTATGGCTACACCTTC. Translation: CASSKAPMTGAYGYTF.

The rearrangement joins TRBV6-6 to TRBJ2-7; TRBD2 matches 7 bases. This CDR3 contains 15 residues. The germline gives CDR1 MNHNY, CDR2 SVGAGI (reference sequence). After removal of 4 bases from V and 6 bases from J, the junction contained 12 bases not matched to a gene. The CDR3 nucleotides read TGTGCCAGCAGTTCCCTGAGGGAGGGTACGACCGAGCAGTACTTC. It yields the protein CASSSLREGTTEQYF.

The V and J genes are TRBV5-1 and TRBJ2-2; 7 nucleotides line up with TRBD1. Per the germline V gene, CDR1 is SGHRS and CDR2 is YFSETQ. J lost 1 base, V lost 4 bases, and 4 bases had no gene match. The CDR3 is 15 residues long. The CDR3 DNA follows: TGCGCCAGCAGCCCCCGGACAGGGAACACCGGGGAGCTGTTTTTT. It is translated as CASSPRTGNTGELFF.

The chain joins TRBV5-6 to TRBJ1-6; 10 bases fit TRBD1. Germline assignment: CDR1 SGHDT and CDR2 YYEEEE. V shed 4 bases, J shed 9 bases, and the junction held 7 bases outside the gene matches. This CDR3 has 15 amino acids. As DNA, the CDR3 is TGTGCCAGCAGCCCCGGTCGACAGGGGGCTTCACCCCTCCACTTT. Amino acid sequence: CASSPGRQGASPLHF.

The rearrangement uses TRBV11-3 and TRBJ2-1, with 10 positions matching TRBD2. This CDR3 comprises 16 residues. Germline loops: CDR1 SGHNT, CDR2 YENEEA. The V segment lost 5 bases and the J segment 5 bases; nucleotides outside the gene matches: 9. As DNA, the CDR3 is TGTGCCAGCAGCCCACCTACTAGCGGGACGAACAATGAGCAGTTCTTC. Protein sequence: CASSPPTSGTNNEQFF.

This clone has just one count. The chain joins TRBV5-6 to TRBJ2-1; 12 nucleotides match TRBD2. Germline values: CDR1 SGHDT, CDR2 YYEEEE. CDR3 length: 17 amino acids. The V gene end was trimmed by 4 bases and the J gene end by 4 bases; junction bases not matched to a gene: 9. The CDR3 reads CASSKLAGGPFYNEQFF. For the CDR3, the DNA is TGTGCCAGCAGCAAACTAGCGGGAGGCCCTTTTTACAATGAGCAGTTCTTC. Drawing the rest from reference TRBV5-6 and TRBJ2-1, the complete variable domain is DAGVTQSPTHLIKTRGQQVTLRCSPKSGHDTVSWYQQALGQGPQFIFQYYEEEERQRGNFPDRFSGHQFPNYSSELNVNALLLGDSALYLCASSKLAGGPFYNEQFFGPGTRLTVL.

This chain connects TRBV2 to TRBJ1-1; D remains ambiguous. Germline-derived CDR1 and CDR2 are SNHLY and FYNNEI. The V gene lost 4 bases and the J gene lost 0 bases, with 12 bases spanning the gap. The CDR3 runs to 15 residues. The CDR3 protein is CASSVAGPMNTEAFF. The CDR3 region has the DNA TGTGCCAGCAGTGTGGCGGGTCCCATGAACACTGAAGCTTTCTTT.

This chain links TRBV6-6 with TRBJ1-2, with 9 bases fitting TRBD1. Trimming cost V 11 bases and J 7 bases; bases outside gene matches: 5. The germline V gene has CDR1 MNHNY and CDR2 SVGAGI (reference sequence). The CDR3 sequence is 11 residues long. The CDR3 DNA reads as TGTGCCGGGGGACAGGGTGGTGGCTACACCTTC. This translates into CAGGQGGGYTF.

V is TRBV21-1 and J is TRBJ1-5. TRBV21-1 is termed a pseudogene. CDR3 length: 16 amino acids. The CDR3 DNA is TGTGCCAGCAGCGTACGGGGACCGCAAAGGGATCAGCCCCAGCATTTT. This codes for CASSVRGPQRDQPQHF.

This chain links TRBV7-8 with TRBJ2-5, with a weak D call TRBD1 (5 bases). Near its end, the DNA agrees better with TRBJ2-7, so the J call may be wrong. CDR1 and CDR2 from the germline V gene are SGHVS and FQNEAQ. The length of the CDR3 is 14 residues. CDR3 amino acids: CASSLSQAFNEQYF. The CDR3 DNA reads as TGTGCCAGCAGCCTTTCACAGGCGTTTAACGAGCAGTACTTC.

CDR3 sequence: CASSWGQSSYEQYF. CDR3 DNA sequence: TGTGCCAGCAGCTGGGGCCAGAGCTCCTACGAGCAGTACTTC. This chain uses TRBV7-9 with TRBJ2-7; possibly TRBD1 for D (5 bases). Germline loops: CDR1 SEHNR, CDR2 FQNEAQ (reference sequence). The V end lost 4 bases, the J end lost 0 bases, and 10 bases lay between the germline ends. The CDR3 extends over 14 amino acids.

The chain uses TRBV7-9 and TRBJ1-2; D may be TRBD1 (5 bases). The CDR3 length is 15 residues. Deletions cut 5 bases from V and 0 bases from J, with 13 bases between. The V gene's germline CDR1 is SEHNR and CDR2 FQNEAQ (reference sequence). The CDR3 loop is CASSHDRATNYGYTF. In nucleotides, the CDR3 is TGTGCCAGCAGCCACGACAGAGCCACTAACTATGGCTACACCTTC.

The V call is TRBV10-3, the J call TRBJ2-5; D possibly uses TRBD1 or TRBD2 (5 bases each). Germline CDR1 ENHRY, CDR2 SYGVKD. V was cut by 9 bases and J by 1 base, with 9 bases left in between. This CDR3 is 12 amino acids long. The CDR3 sequence: CAIGTVQETQYF. The CDR3 region has the DNA TGTGCCATAGGGACGGTCCAAGAGACCCAGTACTTC.

The chain is built from TRBV2 and TRBJ2-7; D is possibly TRBD2 (5 bases). Trimming stripped 5 bases from V and 2 bases from J, with 10 bases between. This CDR3 contains 13 residues. Germline loops: CDR1 SNHLY, CDR2 FYNNEI. CDR3 residues: CASSRSGPYEQYF. The CDR3 nucleotides read TGTGCCAGCAGTCGAAGCGGTCCCTACGAGCAGTACTTC.

The gene calls are TRBV7-2 and TRBJ2-1; perhaps D is TRBD1 or TRBD2 (5 bases each). Trimming left V 2 bases short and J 9 bases short, with 11 bases between. The CDR3 runs to 13 residues. Germline V gives CDR1 SGHTA, CDR2 FQGNSA. The CDR3 region has the DNA TGTGCCAGCAGCTTAATGAGGGGCGGTGAGCAGTTCTTC. Translating gives CASSLMRGGEQFF.

The V call is TRBV28, the J call TRBJ2-3, with D perhaps given as TRBD1 or TRBD2 (5 bases each). In germline, CDR1 is MDHEN, CDR2 SYDVKM. Trimming cost V 6 bases and J 4 bases, with 26 bases left between them. CDR3 length: 18 residues. CDR3 loop: CASSPISDRDLKADTQYF. Here the CDR3 DNA reads TGTGCCAGCAGCCCCATTAGCGACCGGGACCTAAAGGCAGATACGCAGTATTTT.

V gene TRBV5-1 combines with J gene TRBJ2-1, with D possibly matching TRBD1 (6 bases). The length of the CDR3 is 13 residues. Germline assignment: CDR1 SGHRS and CDR2 YFSETQ. The V end lost 2 bases, the J end lost 7 bases, and 10 bases lay between the germline ends. The CDR3 is CASSLSTGNEQFF. The CDR3 region has the DNA TGCGCCAGCAGCTTATCCACAGGGAATGAGCAGTTCTTC.

This clone has a handful of counts. The chain combines TRBV9 with TRBJ1-1; possibly TRBD1 for D (5 bases). Germline V gene sequence: CDR1 SGDLS, CDR2 YYNGEE. The V gene lost 3 bases and the J gene lost 1 base, with 13 bases spanning the gap. The CDR3 covers 15 residues. CDR3 amino acids: CASSAGVLRNTEAFF. In DNA, the CDR3 is TGTGCCAGCAGCGCGGGGGTCCTGCGGAACACTGAAGCTTTCTTT.

This chain uses TRBV27 with TRBJ2-3; no clear D gene. Trimming removed 3 bases at V and 1 base at J, with 11 bases between. The V gene's germline CDR1 is MNHEY and CDR2 SMNVEV (reference sequence). The CDR3 contains 15 residues. The CDR3 spells CASSFLVDGTDTQYF. In DNA form, the CDR3 reads TGTGCCAGCAGTTTTCTTGTGGATGGCACAGATACGCAGTATTTT.

The chain combines TRBV19 with TRBJ1-5; D not resolved. V was shortened by 6 bases and J by 2 bases, with 8 bases between the two germline ends. This CDR3 comprises 13 residues. Germline assignment: CDR1 LNHDA and CDR2 SQIVND (reference sequence). The CDR3 loop reads CASSRDRNQPQHF. Here the CDR3 DNA reads TGTGCCAGTAGCCGGGATCGCAATCAGCCCCAGCATTTT.